This T cell receptor (beta chain) was captured in a study of identifying expanded T cells in peripheral blood. Generated by immunoSEQ multiplex PCR, the TCRdb table keeps only in-frame clones and is missing some. The repertoire holds approximately 86,000 clones, with approximately 81% as singletons. Whole-study findings and limits: Over two and four weeks, about 16 and 20 clones changed, versus around 1.2 between replicates.

This clone appeared a few times. Its antigen is as yet unknown. CDR3 length: 13 amino acids. Trimming shortened V by 2 bases and J by 4 bases, and 9 bases separated the two germline ends. The V gene's germline CDR1 is KGHSH and CDR2 LQKENI. The receptor was derived from a person between 18 and 69 years old in good health. Sequenced input: blood. The chain recombines TRBV18 with TRBJ2-7; perhaps TRBD1 as D (6 bases). The CDR3 bases are TGTGCCAGCTCACCAGGGGGCCTATACGAGCAGTACTTC. It codes for CASSPGGLYEQYF.